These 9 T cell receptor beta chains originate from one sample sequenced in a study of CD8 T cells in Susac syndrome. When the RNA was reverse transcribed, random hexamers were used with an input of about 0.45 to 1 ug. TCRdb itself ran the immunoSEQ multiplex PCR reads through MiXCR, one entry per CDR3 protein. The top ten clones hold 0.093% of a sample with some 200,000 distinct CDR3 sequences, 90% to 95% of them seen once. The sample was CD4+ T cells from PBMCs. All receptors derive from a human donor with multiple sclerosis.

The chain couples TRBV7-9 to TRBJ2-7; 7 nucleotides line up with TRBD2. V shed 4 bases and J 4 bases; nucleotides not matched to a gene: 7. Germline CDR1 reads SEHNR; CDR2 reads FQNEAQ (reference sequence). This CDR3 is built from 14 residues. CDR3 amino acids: CASSSLLAMYEQYF. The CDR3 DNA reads TGTGCCAGCAGCTCCCTACTAGCGATGTACGAGCAGTACTTC.

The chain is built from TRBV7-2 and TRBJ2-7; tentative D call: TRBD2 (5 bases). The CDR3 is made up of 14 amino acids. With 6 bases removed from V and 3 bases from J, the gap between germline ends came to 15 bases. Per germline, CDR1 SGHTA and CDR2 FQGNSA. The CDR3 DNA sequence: TGTGCCAGCAGACCACCCGGGGTCCTCTACGAGCAGTACTTC. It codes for CASRPPGVLYEQYF.

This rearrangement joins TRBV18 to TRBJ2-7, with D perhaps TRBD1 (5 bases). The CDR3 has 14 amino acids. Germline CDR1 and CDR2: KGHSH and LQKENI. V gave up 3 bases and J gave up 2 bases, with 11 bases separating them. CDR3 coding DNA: TGTGCCAGCTCACCTATTCAGGGTCCCTACGAGCAGTACTTC. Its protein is CASSPIQGPYEQYF.

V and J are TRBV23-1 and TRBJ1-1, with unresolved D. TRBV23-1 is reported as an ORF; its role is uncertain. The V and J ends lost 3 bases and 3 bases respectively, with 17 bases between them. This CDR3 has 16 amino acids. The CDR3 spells CASSHSLLDGHTEAFF. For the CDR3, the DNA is TGCGCCAGCAGTCATTCCCTCTTGGACGGGCACACTGAAGCTTTCTTT.

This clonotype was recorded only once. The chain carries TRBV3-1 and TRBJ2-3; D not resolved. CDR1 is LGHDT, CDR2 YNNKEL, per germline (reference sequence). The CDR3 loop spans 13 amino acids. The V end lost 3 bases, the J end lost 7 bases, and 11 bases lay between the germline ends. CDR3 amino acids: CASSQIGQNTQYF. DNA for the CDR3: TGTGCCAGCAGCCAGATCGGGCAGAATACGCAGTATTTT.

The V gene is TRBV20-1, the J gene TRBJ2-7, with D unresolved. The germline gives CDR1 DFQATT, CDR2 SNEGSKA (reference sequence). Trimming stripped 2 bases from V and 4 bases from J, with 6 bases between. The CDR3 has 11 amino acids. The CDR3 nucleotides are TGCAGTGCTAGATCCCAATACGAGCAGTACTTC. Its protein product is CSARSQYEQYF.

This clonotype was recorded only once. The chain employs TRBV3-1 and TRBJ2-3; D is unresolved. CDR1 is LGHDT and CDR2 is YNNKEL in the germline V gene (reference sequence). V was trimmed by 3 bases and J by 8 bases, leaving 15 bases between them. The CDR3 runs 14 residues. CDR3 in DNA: TGTGCCAGCAGCCAGAGACTGGTGGGTGGTACGCAGTATTTT. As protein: CASSQRLVGGTQYF.

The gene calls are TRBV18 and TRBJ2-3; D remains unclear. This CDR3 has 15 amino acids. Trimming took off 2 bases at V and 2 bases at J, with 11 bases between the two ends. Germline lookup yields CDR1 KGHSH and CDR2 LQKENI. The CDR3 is CASSPLAGATDTQYF. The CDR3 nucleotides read TGTGCCAGCTCACCATTGGCAGGAGCCACAGATACGCAGTATTTT.

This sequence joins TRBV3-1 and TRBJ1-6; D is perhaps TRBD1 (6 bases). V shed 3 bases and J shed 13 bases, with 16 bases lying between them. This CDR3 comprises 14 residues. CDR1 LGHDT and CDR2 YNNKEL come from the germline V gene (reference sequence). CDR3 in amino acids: CASSQPGTPVPLHF. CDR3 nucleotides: TGTGCCAGCAGCCAGCCCGGGACACCAGTTCCCCTCCACTTT.